Shown below are 8 T cell receptor beta chains from a single sample sequenced in a study of T cells in Graves' hyperthyroidism and ophthalmopathy. RNA transcripts were the template for amplifying TCR beta CDR3 regions. The HTBI primer set drove a first-round RT-PCR of the TCR CDR3. From the multiplex PCR reads, TCRdb called clonotypes with MiXCR, one entry per CDR3 protein. Here the sample spans around 690,000 distinct CDR3 sequences, around 21% being singletons. The source material was blood. These receptor sequences come from a man aged 30 to 39 with Graves' ophthalmopathy.

This clonotype was detected ten times or more. The genes are TRBV7-9 and TRBJ2-1, with 9 bases fitting TRBD2. Per the germline V gene, CDR1 is SEHNR and CDR2 is FQNEAQ (reference sequence). V was clipped by 7 bases and J by 7 bases; unmatched bases: 14. This CDR3 is built from 16 residues. The CDR3 nucleotides are TGTGCCAGCACCCTCTTTTTAAGCGGGAGGCCAAATGAGCAGTTCTTC. Translation gives CASTLFLSGRPNEQFF.

The chain is built from TRBV7-2 and TRBJ2-7; either TRBD1 or TRBD2 may supply D (6 bases each). This CDR3 has 15 amino acids. V was cut by 1 base and J by 4 bases, with 14 bases left in between. Germline V gene data show CDR1 as SGHTA and CDR2 as FQGNSA. CDR3 bases: TGTGCCAGCAGCTTAGGTCAGGGGAGGTCGTACGAGCAGTACTTC. Translation gives CASSLGQGRSYEQYF. The variable domain in full, completed from reference TRBV7-2 and TRBJ2-7, reads GAGVSQSPSNKVTEKGKDVELRCDPISGHTALYWYRQSLGQGLEFLIYFQGNSAPDKSGLPSDRFSAERTGGSVSTLTIQRTQQEDSAVYLCASSLGQGRSYEQYFGPGTRLTVT.

This clonotype was counted a few times. CDR3 loop: CASSQAASGPYEQYF. CDR3 DNA: TGTGCCAGCAGCCAAGCGGCGTCGGGGCCGTACGAGCAGTACTTC. The V and J genes are TRBV3-1 and TRBJ2-7; D tentatively fits TRBD1 or TRBD2 (5 bases each). In germline, CDR1 is LGHDT, CDR2 YNNKEL (reference sequence). CDR3 length: 15 amino acids. V lost 1 base and J 4 bases, leaving 14 bases between the germline ends.

On this clonotype itself: This may be a read error, as it is one base from a much larger clone. The genes are TRBV28 and TRBJ2-2; TRBD2 matches at 8 bases. The CDR3 spans 17 residues. Trimming took 3 bases from V and 5 from J; bases not matched to a gene: 11. Per the germline V gene, CDR1 is MDHEN and CDR2 is SYDVKM. CDR3 protein: CASSLSKTSETTGELFF. CDR3 nucleotide sequence: TGTGCCAGCAGTTTGAGTAAGACTAGCGAGACTACCGGGGAGCTGTTTTTT.

This clonotype was counted only a few times. This rearrangement joins TRBV16 to TRBJ1-1; tentative D call: TRBD1 (5 bases). In germline, CDR1 is KGHSY, CDR2 FQNENV. The CDR3 totals 14 residues. V lost 4 bases and J 1 base, leaving 10 bases between the germline ends. CDR3 nucleotide sequence: TGTGCCAGCAGCCCGGGACCTAAGAACACTGAAGCTTTCTTT. It yields the protein CASSPGPKNTEAFF.

This clonotype was picked up a small number of times. This rearrangement joins TRBV19 to TRBJ2-5, with TRBD2 matching over 13 bases. CDR1 LNHDA and CDR2 SQIVND come from the germline V gene (reference sequence). The CDR3 length is 15 residues. Trimming at V came to 9 bases and at J to 4 bases, leaving 8 bases not matched to a gene. The DNA of the CDR3 is TGTGCCAGCGGGGAACTAGCGGGAGGGAGAGAGACCCAGTACTTC. It translates to CASGELAGGRETQYF.

This clonotype was counted many times. This sequence joins TRBV5-1 and TRBJ1-4; D gene unclear. The ends were cut back, 0 bases at V and 0 bases at J, with 6 bases in the middle. This CDR3 region has 15 residues. Per the germline V gene, CDR1 is SGHRS and CDR2 is YFSETQ. The CDR3 protein is CASSLGRATNEKLFF. In DNA form, the CDR3 reads TGCGCCAGCAGCTTGGGACGGGCAACTAATGAAAAACTGTTTTTT.

The V and J genes are TRBV9 and TRBJ1-4, with 11 bases lining up with TRBD1. The V gene end was trimmed by 3 bases and the J gene end by 7 bases; junction bases not matched to a gene: 5. The CDR3 runs to 15 residues. Germline-derived CDR1 and CDR2 are SGDLS and YYNGEE. The CDR3 DNA reads TGTGCCAGCAGCGGGACAGGGGGCGCGTCTGAAAAACTGTTTTTT. It encodes CASSGTGGASEKLFF. The full variable domain, its missing parts supplied by reference TRBV9 and TRBJ1-4, is DSGVTQTPKHLITATGQRVTLRCSPRSGDLSVYWYQQSLDQGLQFLIQYYNGEERAKGNILERFSAQQFPDLHSELNLSSLELGDSALYFCASSGTGGASEKLFFGSGTQLSVL.